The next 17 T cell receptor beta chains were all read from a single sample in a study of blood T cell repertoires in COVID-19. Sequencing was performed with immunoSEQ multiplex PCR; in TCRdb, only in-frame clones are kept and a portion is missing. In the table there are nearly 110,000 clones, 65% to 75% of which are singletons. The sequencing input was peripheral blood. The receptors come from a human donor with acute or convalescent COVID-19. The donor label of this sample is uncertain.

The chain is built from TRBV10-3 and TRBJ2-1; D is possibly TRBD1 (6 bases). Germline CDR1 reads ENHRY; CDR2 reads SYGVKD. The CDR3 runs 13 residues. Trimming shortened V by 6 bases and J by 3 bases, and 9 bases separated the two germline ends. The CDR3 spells CAIRQGGYNEQFF. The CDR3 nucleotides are TGTGCCATCAGACAGGGCGGCTACAATGAGCAGTTCTTC.

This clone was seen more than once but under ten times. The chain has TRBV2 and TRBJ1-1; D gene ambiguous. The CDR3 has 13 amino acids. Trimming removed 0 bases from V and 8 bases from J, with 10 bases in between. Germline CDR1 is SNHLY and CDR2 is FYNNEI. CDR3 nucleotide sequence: TGTGCCAGCAGTGAAGCTAGAGGGAACGAAGCTTTCTTT. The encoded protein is CASSEARGNEAFF.

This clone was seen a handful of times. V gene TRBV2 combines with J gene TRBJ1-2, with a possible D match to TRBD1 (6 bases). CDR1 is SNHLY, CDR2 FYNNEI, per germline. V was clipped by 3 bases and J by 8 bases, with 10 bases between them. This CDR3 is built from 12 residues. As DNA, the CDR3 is TGTGCCAGCAGTGATCGGACAGACGGCTACACCTTC. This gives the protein CASSDRTDGYTF.

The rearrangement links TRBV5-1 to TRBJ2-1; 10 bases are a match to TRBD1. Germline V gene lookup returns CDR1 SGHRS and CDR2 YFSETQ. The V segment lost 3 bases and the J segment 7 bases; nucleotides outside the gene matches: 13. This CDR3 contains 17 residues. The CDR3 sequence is CASSSGTGDALRNEQFF. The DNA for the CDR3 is TGCGCCAGCAGCTCTGGGACAGGGGACGCTCTACGGAATGAGCAGTTCTTC.

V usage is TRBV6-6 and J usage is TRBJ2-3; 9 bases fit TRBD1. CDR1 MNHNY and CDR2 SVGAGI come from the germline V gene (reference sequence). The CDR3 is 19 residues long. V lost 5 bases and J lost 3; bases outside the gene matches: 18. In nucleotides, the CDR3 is TGTGCCAGCAGTCGCAACCCTCAGACCTACAGGGGGCGGACAGATACGCAGTATTTT. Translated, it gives CASSRNPQTYRGRTDTQYF.

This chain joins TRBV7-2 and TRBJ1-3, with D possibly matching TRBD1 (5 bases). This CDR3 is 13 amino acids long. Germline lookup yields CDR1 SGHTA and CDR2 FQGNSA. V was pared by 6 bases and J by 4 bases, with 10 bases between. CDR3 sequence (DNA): TGTGCCAGCAGTTCCGACAGAGGAAACACCATATATTTT. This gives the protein CASSSDRGNTIYF.

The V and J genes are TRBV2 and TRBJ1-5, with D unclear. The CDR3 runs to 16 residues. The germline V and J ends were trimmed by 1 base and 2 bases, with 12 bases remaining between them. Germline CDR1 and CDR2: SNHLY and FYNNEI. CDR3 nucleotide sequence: TGTGCCAGCAGTGAAGGTTGGACTCGAGGCAATCAGCCCCAGCATTTT. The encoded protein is CASSEGWTRGNQPQHF.

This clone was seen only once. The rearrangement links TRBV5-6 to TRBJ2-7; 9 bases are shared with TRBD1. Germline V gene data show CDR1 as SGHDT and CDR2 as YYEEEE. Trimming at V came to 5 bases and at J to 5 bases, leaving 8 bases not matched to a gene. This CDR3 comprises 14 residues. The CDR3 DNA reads TGTGCCAGCAGACCGGGACAGGGTTTAAACGAGCAGTACTTC. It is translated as CASRPGQGLNEQYF.

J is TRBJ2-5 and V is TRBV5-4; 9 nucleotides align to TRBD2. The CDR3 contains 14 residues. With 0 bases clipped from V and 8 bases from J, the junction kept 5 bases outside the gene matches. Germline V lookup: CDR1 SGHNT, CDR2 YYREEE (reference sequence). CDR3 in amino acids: CASSLEVSGGTQYF. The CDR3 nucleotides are TGTGCCAGCAGCTTGGAGGTTAGCGGGGGAACCCAGTACTTC.

As DNA, the CDR3 is TGCGCCACTAGGGCGACAGGGTCCTCAAGCTATGGCTACACCTTC. Its translation is CATRATGSSSYGYTF. V usage is TRBV10-2 and J usage is TRBJ1-2; 7 bases align to TRBD1. The germline gives CDR1 WSHSY, CDR2 SAAADI. The CDR3 contains 15 residues. J gave up 4 bases and V 10 bases, and 15 bases lay outside the gene matches.

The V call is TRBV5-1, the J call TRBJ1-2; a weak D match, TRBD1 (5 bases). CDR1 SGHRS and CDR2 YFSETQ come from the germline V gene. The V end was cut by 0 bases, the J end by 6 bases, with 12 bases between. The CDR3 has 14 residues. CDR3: CASSLVREGDGYTF. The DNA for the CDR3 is TGCGCCAGCAGCTTGGTCAGGGAAGGGGATGGCTACACCTTC. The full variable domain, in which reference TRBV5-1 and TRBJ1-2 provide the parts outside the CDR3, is KAGVTQTPRYLIKTRGQQVTLSCSPISGHRSVSWYQQTPGQGLQFLFEYFSETQRNKGNFPGRFSGRQFSNSRSEMNVSTLELGDSALYLCASSLVREGDGYTFGSGTRLTVV.

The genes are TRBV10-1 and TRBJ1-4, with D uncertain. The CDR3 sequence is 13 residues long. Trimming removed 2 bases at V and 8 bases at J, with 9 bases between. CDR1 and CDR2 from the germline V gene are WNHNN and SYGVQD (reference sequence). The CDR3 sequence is CASSEGRTEKLFF. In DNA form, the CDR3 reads TGCGCCAGCAGTGAGGGGAGGACGGAAAAACTGTTTTTT.

CDR3 loop: CASSLQGGELFF. CDR3 nucleotides: TGTGCCAGCAGCTTACAAGGGGGAGAACTGTTTTTT. The J gene is TRBJ1-4, the V gene TRBV7-9; tentatively, D is TRBD1 (6 bases). This CDR3 has 12 amino acids. Germline assignment: CDR1 SEHNR and CDR2 FQNEAQ (reference sequence). V was trimmed by 2 bases and J by 12 bases, leaving 10 bases between them.

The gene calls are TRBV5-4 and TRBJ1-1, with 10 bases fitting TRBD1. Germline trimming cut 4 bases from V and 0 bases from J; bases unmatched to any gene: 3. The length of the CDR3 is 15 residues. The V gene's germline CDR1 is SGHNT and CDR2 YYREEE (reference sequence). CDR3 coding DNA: TGTGCCAGCAGCGGACAGGGGGGCATGAACACTGAAGCTTTCTTT. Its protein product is CASSGQGGMNTEAFF.

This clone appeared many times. The CDR3 DNA follows: TGTGCCAGCAGCTACGGGGAGAGTAGCACTGAAGCTTTCTTT. It is translated as CASSYGESSTEAFF. The V and J genes are TRBV7-3 and TRBJ1-1; D call uncertain. V was pared by 4 bases and J by 4 bases, with 13 bases between. Germline-derived CDR1 and CDR2 are SGHTA and FQGTGA. The CDR3 length is 14 residues.

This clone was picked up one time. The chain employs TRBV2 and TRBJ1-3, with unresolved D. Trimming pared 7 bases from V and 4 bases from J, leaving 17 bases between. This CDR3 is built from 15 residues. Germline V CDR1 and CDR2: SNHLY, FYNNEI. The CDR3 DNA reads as TGTGCCAGCACGGTAGAGGGTCGGTCGGGAAACACCATATATTTT. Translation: CASTVEGRSGNTIYF.

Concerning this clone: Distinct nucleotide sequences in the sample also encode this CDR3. CDR3 region: CASRDRGTTEAFF. CDR3 in DNA: TGTGCCAGCCGGGACAGGGGGACCACTGAAGCTTTCTTT. The chain carries TRBV5-4 and TRBJ1-1; 11 bases agree with TRBD1. CDR1 and CDR2 from the germline V gene are SGHNT and YYREEE (reference sequence). V lost 7 bases, J lost 4 bases, and 3 bases stayed unmatched. This CDR3 has 13 amino acids.